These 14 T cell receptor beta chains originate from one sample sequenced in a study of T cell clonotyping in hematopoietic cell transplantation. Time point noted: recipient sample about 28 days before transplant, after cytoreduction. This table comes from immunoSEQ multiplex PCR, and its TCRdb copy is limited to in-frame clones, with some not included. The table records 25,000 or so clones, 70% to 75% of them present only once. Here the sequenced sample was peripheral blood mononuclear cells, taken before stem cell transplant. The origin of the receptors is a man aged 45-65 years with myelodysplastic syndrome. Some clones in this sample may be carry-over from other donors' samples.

Written as DNA, the CDR3 is TGTGCCAGCAGCCTCTTTAGGGCGGGGTCGGTAGATACGCAGTATTTT. As protein: CASSLFRAGSVDTQYF. V is TRBV27 and J is TRBJ2-3; possible D gene TRBD2, 6 bases. The V end was cut by 6 bases, the J end by 5 bases, with 21 bases between. CDR1 is MNHEY, CDR2 SMNVEV, per germline (reference sequence). This CDR3 has 16 residues.

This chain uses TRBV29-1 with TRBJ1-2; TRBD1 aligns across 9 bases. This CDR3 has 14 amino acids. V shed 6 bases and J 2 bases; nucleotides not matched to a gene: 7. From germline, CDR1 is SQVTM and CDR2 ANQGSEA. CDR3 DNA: TGCAGCGTGGGACAGGGACGTATAAACTATGGCTACACCTTC. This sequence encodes CSVGQGRINYGYTF.

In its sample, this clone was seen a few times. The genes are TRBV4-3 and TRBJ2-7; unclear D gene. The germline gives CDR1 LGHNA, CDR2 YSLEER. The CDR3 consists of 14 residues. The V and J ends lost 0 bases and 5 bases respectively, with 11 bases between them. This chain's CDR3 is CASSQDWSSHEQYF. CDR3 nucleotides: TGCGCCAGCAGCCAAGACTGGTCTTCACACGAGCAGTACTTC.

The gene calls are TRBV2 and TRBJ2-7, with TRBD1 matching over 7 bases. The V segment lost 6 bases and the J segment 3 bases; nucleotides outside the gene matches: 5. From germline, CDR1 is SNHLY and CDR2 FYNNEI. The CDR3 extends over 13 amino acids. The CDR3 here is CASRLDRDYEQYF. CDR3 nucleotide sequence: TGTGCCAGCAGACTTGACAGGGACTACGAGCAGTACTTC.

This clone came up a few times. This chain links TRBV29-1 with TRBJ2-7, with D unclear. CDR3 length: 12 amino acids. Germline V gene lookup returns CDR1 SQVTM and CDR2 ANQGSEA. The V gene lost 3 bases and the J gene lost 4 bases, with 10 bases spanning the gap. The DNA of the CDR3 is TGCAGCGTTGATGGATTCGGTTACGAGCAGTACTTC. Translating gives CSVDGFGYEQYF.

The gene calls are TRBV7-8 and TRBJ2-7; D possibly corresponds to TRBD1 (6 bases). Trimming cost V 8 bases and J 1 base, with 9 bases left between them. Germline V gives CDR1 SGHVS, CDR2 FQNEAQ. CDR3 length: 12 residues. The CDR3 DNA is TGTGCCAGCGGTGACAGGTCCTACGAGCAGTACTTC. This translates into CASGDRSYEQYF.

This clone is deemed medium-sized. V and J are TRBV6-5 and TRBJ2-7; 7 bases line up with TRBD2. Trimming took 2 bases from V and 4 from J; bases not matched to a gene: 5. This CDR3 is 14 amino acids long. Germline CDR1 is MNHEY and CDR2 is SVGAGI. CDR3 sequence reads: CASSYKGGEYEQYF. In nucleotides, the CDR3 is TGTGCCAGCAGTTACAAGGGAGGGGAGTACGAGCAGTACTTC.

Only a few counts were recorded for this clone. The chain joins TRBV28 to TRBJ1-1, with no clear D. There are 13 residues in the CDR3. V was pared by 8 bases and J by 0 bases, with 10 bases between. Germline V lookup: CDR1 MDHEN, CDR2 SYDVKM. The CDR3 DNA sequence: TGTGCCAGCCTTACCGAGATGAACACTGAAGCTTTCTTT. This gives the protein CASLTEMNTEAFF.

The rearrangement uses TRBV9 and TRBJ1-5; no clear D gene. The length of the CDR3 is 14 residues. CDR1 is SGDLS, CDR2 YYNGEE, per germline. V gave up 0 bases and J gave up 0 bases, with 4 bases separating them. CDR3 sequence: CASSVGDSNQPQHF. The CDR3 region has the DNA TGTGCCAGCAGCGTAGGGGATAGCAATCAGCCCCAGCATTTT.

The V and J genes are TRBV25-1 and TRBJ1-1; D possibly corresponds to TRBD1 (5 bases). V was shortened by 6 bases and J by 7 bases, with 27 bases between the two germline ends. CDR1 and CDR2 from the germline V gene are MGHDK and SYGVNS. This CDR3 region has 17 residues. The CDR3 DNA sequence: TGTGCCAGCAGGGACCCACCCATGAGGTACAGGTCCCGTGAAGCTTTCTTT. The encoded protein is CASRDPPMRYRSREAFF.

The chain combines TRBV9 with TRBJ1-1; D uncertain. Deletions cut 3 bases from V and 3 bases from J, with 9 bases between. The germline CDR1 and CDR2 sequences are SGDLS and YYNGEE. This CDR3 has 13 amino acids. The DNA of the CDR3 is TGTGCCAGCAGCGCCCAGACGGACACTGAAGCTTTCTTT. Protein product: CASSAQTDTEAFF.

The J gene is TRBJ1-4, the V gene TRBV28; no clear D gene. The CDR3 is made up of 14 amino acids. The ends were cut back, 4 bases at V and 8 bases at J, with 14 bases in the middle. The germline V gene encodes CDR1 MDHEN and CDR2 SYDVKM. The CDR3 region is CASSSSSEGEKLFF. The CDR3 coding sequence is TGTGCCAGCAGTTCAAGCTCCGAAGGAGAAAAACTGTTTTTT. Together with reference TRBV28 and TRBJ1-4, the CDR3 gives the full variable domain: DVKVTQSSRYLVKRTGEKVFLECVQDMDHENMFWYRQDPGLGLRLIYFSYDVKMKEKGDIPEGYSVSREKKERFSLILESASTNQTSMYLCASSSSSEGEKLFFGSGTQLSVL.

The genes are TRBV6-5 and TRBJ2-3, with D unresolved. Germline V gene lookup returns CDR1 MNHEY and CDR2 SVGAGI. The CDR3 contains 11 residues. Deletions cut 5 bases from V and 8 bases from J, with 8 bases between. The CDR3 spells CASSMGFTQYF. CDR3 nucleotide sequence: TGTGCCAGCAGTATGGGATTTACGCAGTATTTT.

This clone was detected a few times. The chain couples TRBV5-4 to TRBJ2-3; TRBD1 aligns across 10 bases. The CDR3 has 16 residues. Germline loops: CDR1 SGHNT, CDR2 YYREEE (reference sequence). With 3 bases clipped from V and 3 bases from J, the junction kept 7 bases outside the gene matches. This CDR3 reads CASSSYPGQGTDTQYF. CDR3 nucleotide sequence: TGTGCCAGCAGCTCGTATCCGGGACAGGGGACAGATACGCAGTATTTT.